This T cell receptor beta chain was documented in a study of regulatory T cells in long-lasting Graves disease (dated by TCRdb to about 2021). For context, the study as a whole: Antithyroid drugs had been taken for less than 3 months by newly diagnosed Graves' disease patients. This study used TCR sequencing and RNA sequencing of peripheral blood to compare persistent Graves' disease patients against newly diagnosed Graves' disease patients. The study was registered as a clinical trial and conducted in China. TCR sequencing covered roughly 13 persistent and 20 newly diagnosed Graves' disease patients, around 33 samples in total. Broader findings and caveats from the paper: Persistent patients shared more public clonotypes among themselves (approximately 2,500) than newly diagnosed patients did (about 970). Compared with newly diagnosed patients, persistent Graves' disease patients had lower TCR Shannon entropy and fewer highly expanded clones, which suggests clonal expansion. TRBV28, TRBJ1-2 and TRBJ2-5 were preferentially used in persistent disease, while TRBV20-1 and TRBJ2-1 were favored in newly diagnosed disease. Sequencing and analysis were restricted to the TCR beta chain. Peripheral blood alone was examined, since thyroid tissue, which constituted the primary lesion, could not be accessed. The small sample size was acknowledged by the authors as a limitation that may reduce accuracy.

Including the terminal cysteine and phenylalanine, the CDR3 comprises 13 residues. The DNA shown is the 39-base CDR3, in frame from base 1. V was cut back by 0 bases and J by 8 bases, leaving a gap of 10 bases between them. Based on the germline V gene, the CDR1 and CDR2 sequences are MGHRA and YSYEKL. Receptors were amplified or captured by multiplex PCR. Sequencing used an Illumina HiSeq 4000. CDR3 regions were amplified by Arm-PCR with iRepertoire HTBI primers to construct TCR beta libraries. Before sequencing, the PCR products went through gel purification. As for how the authors treated the data: Gene usage analysis of CDR3 amino acid clonotypes relied on the roughly 60 TRBV and 12 to 15 TRBJ segments identified across samples. COPE and FqMerger were used to merge the filtered high-quality paired reads into contigs. BLAST was used to align contigs to IMGT TRBV, TRBD and TRBJ reference genes, and CDR3 was defined according to IMGT. Any clonotype with a frequency above 0.1% was counted as a highly expanded clone. Shannon entropy was used to measure repertoire diversity, and the Gini coefficient was used to measure V-J evenness. A clonotype found in more than one individual was treated as public. Starting from the raw public reads, TCRdb applied fastp trimming at Q25, assembled clones with MiXCR and retained in-frame beta chains. One record per CDR3 amino acid sequence lists the most common genes and DNA. Here the V and J calls rest on TCRdb's processing, not on the authors' analysis. Recorded for this sample are about 450,000 distinct CDR3 sequences; roughly 15% of them occurred a single time. The top ten clonotypes cover around 10% of the sample.

The time point label for this specimen denotes: newly diagnosed GD, antithyroid drugs for less than 3 months. For both TCR sequencing and RNA sequencing, RNA was extracted from PBMCs in TRIzol. Graves' disease was diagnosed according to American Thyroid Association guidelines. Patients were recruited from an endocrinology department in Xi'an, China. From each patient, 7.5 to 10 milliliters of peripheral blood was collected into an EDTA anticoagulant tube. Ficoll Paque Plus density gradient separation was used to isolate PBMCs, and no further T cell sorting was performed. An Agilent 2100 Bioanalyzer and agarose gel were used to check RNA quality, and a NanoDrop 2000 was used to measure RNA concentration. Comments on this clonotype: Its antigen is not yet known. There are no base qualities to consult, and no much larger clone falls within one base.

This sample also appeared in a second study, on T cells in Graves' hyperthyroidism and ophthalmopathy. As noted in the second study: Stable Graves' hyperthyroidism was defined as the absence of progression to ophthalmopathy over 18 months of follow-up. The hyperthyroidism patients were between 18 and 65 years old and newly diagnosed, with a disease duration of less than 2 months. Any patient with an uncontrolled infection, another autoimmune disease, pregnancy or lactation was excluded. Diagnoses were based on clinical symptoms, serum thyroxine and TRAb, thyroid ultrasound and orbital computed tomography. The TCR CDR3 was subjected to a first round of RT-PCR using the HTBI primer set and the Qiagen OneStep RT-PCR kit. Most expanded thyroid clonotypes (frequency above 0.001) were also found in blood, which suggests that blood repertoires may mirror thyroid immune responses. A 13 V-J signature model separated ophthalmopathy from stable hyperthyroidism, with 87.88% sensitivity and about 81% specificity in cross-validation and 80%/75% in testing. In validation, the model predicted progression to ophthalmopathy with approximately 70% sensitivity and approximately 72% specificity, a median of about 6.7 months before onset. To identify distinguishing TCR V-J signatures, a discovery cohort of 100 patients was used, comprising 40 to 45 with Graves' ophthalmopathy and approximately 57 with stable Graves' hyperthyroidism. An independent validation cohort of under 20 hyperthyroidism patients and over 15 patients who later progressed to ophthalmopathy tested prospective prediction of ophthalmopathy. For training and testing, the 100 or so patients in the discovery cohort were randomly divided in a 7:3 ratio. The study also compared thyroid tissue and blood T-cell repertoires from 6 or 7 Graves' hyperthyroidism patients. After blood sampling, hyperthyroidism patients were treated with methimazole at a starting dose of 30 mg daily, and ophthalmopathy patients were treated with high-dose intravenous methylprednisolone. Libraries were constructed in a second round of multiplex PCR, after which size selection and purification were carried out. Sequencing of the libraries was done on an Illumina HiSeq2000 using paired-end 100 bp reads. SOAPnuke was used to process the raw data, removing reads that contained adapters or uncalled bases, had a mean Phred below 15, or lacked an exact match to the constant primer or identifier. COPE v1.2.5 was used to merge the high-quality paired reads, and each unique nucleotide sequence was defined as a clonotype. Clonotypes were aligned to IMGT TRBV, TRBD and TRBJ reference segments using MiTCR v1.1. The analysis included only V-J combinations with a frequency above 0.0001, which together covered around 99% of the repertoires. A TCS score was defined as the ratio of F50 (clonal expansion) to E x V (chaos), with BLOSUM62-based TCRdist applied between CDR3 peptides within each V-J. Welch's t-statistics and random forest reduced around 510 V-J features to roughly 13, which were used in a naive Bayes classifier (R e1071). Sample size was not statistically predetermined, and investigators were not blinded to group allocation. TCR Vbeta CDR3 sequencing of 120 to 150 peripheral blood samples (under 45 ophthalmopathy, 75 to 80 hyperthyroidism and around 17 progressor patients) is reported in the paper.

The V and J genes are TRBV4-1 and TRBJ1-2; the D gene cannot be named for sure. The sample consisted of peripheral blood mononuclear cells (PBMCs), taken at new diagnosis, from a patient treated with antithyroid drugs. This TCR was sampled from a woman in her twenties or thirties with Graves disease. Donor details come from another sample of the same person, matched by shared clones. The nucleotides read TGCGCCAGCAGCCAAGATCCTAGCAGGGGCTACACCTTC. Its protein reads: CASSQDPSRGYTF.